Listed below are T cell receptor beta chains from one sample, sequenced in a study of response to subunit inactivated influenza vaccine. One entry per CDR3 protein, called by TCRdb with MiXCR from the RT-PCR reads. This sample has under 550,000 distinct CDR3 sequences, with 6.5% to 8% found just once. The starting material was PBMCs from blood, obtained roughly 24 months after vaccination. All receptors derive from a man between 50 and 69 years old who received an inactivated influenza vaccine. Each CDR3 is given with its conserved first and last residue. The D gene is left open where the match is weak. Size tells how often a clone was seen (once, few, many) or the class of an expanded clone, and some rows leave it out.

J | D | V | size | DNA | CDR3
TRBJ2-1 | TRBD2 | TRBV20-1 | many | TGCAGTGCAGTAGCGGGGGGTGTCAATGAGCAGTTCTTC | CSAVAGGVNEQFF
TRBJ1-6 | - | TRBV12-3/TRBV12-4 | many | TGTGCCAGCAGGGGAGGGGGTGTTAGTTCACCCCTCCACTTT | CASRGGGVSSPLHF
TRBJ2-7 | - | TRBV6-6 | many | TGTGCCAGCAGTTACTCGGTACAGGGCAAGCAGTACTTC | CASSYSVQGKQYF
TRBJ2-5 | TRBD1 | TRBV12-3/TRBV12-4 | few | TGTGCCAGCAGTATCCGACAGGGATACCAAGAGACCCAGTACTTC | CASSIRQGYQETQYF
TRBJ2-3 | - | TRBV29-1 | - | TGCAGCGTTGCAAGGCCCACAGATACGCAGTATTTT | CSVARPTDTQYF
TRBJ2-4 | - | TRBV2 | - | TGTGCCAGCACCCTCCGGGGCACTAAGGAGGGCATTCAGTACTTC | CASTLRGTKEGIQYF
TRBJ1-6 | TRBD1 | TRBV11-2 | few | TGTGCCAGCAGCTTAGTGGCAGGACAGGGGGCTTATTCACCCCTCCACTTT | CASSLVAGQGAYSPLHF
TRBJ2-7 | TRBD1 | TRBV28 | few | TGTGCCAGCAGTCTGGACAGGGTGTCATCCTACGAGCAGTACTTC | CASSLDRVSSYEQYF
TRBJ2-5 | - | TRBV4-3 | many | TGCGCCAGCAGCCCAAGACTCGAAGAGACCCAGTACTTC | CASSPRLEETQYF
TRBJ2-3 | TRBD2 | TRBV11-2 | few | TGTGCCAGCAGCTATCCAGGACTAGCGGCCCCAAGCACAGATACGCAGTATTTT | CASSYPGLAAPSTDTQYF
TRBJ1-2 | TRBD1 | TRBV30 | - | TGTGCCTGGAGCTGGACAGGGTTCGGCTACACCTTC | CAWSWTGFGYTF